This T cell receptor beta chain was sequenced in a study of spatial heterogeneity in lung cancer. Study information: Raw-read counts averaged over ten per unique TCR and UMI combination. Notes on the study in general: Blood showed ubiquitous tumor TCRs more often at resection than at routine follow-up.

This clonotype was picked up many times. As yet, its antigen is unknown. CDR1 and CDR2 from the germline V gene are SNHLY and FYNNEI. This CDR3 comprises 13 residues. Trimming shortened V by 4 bases and J by 4 bases, and 7 bases separated the two germline ends. The time point denotes: blood at routine non-recurrence follow-up after resection. One entry per CDR3 protein results from TCRdb running MiXCR on the 5' RACE reads. The sample yields 110,000 or so distinct CDR3 sequences, less than 14% seen once. The sequence was collected from a female donor with early-stage non-small cell lung cancer. The sample in question was PBMCs, obtained at follow-up. The chain joins TRBV2 to TRBJ2-2; D not certain. CDR3 protein: CASSVTPTGELFF. CDR3 DNA: TGTGCCAGCAGTGTAACCCCCACCGGGGAGCTGTTTTTT.